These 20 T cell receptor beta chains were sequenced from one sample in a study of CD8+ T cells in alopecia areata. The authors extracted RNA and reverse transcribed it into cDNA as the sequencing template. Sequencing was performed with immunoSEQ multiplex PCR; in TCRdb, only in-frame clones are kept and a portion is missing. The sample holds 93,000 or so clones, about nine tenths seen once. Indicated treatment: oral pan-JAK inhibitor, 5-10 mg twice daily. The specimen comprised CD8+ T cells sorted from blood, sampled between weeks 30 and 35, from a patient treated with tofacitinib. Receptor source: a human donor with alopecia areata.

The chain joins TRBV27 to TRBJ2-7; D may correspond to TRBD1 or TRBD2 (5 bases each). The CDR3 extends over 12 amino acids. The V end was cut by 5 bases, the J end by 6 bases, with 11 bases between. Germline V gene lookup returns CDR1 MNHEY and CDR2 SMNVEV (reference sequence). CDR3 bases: TGTGCCAGCAGTCACGAGGGGTTCGAGCAGTACTTC. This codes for CASSHEGFEQYF.

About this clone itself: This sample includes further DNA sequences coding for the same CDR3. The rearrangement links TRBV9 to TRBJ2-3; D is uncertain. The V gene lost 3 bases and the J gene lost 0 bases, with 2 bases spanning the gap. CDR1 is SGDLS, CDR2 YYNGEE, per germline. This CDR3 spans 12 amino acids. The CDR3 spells CASSGSTDTQYF. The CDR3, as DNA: TGTGCCAGCAGCGGTAGCACAGATACGCAGTATTTT.

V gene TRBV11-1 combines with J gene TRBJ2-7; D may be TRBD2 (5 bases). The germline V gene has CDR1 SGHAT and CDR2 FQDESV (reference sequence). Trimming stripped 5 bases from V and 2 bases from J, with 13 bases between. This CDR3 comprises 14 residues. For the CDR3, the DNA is TGTGCCAGCAGCCCGCGGGTGTCGACCTACGAGCAGTACTTC. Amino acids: CASSPRVSTYEQYF.

The CDR3 here is CASSYEDREETQYF. CDR3 nucleotides: TGTGCCAGCAGTTACGAGGACAGAGAAGAGACCCAGTACTTC. This rearrangement joins TRBV6-6 to TRBJ2-5, with D perhaps matching TRBD1 (6 bases). The germline V gene encodes CDR1 MNHNY and CDR2 SVGAGI (reference sequence). V lost 2 bases and J 3 bases, leaving 10 bases between the germline ends. This CDR3 region has 14 residues.

CDR3 sequence reads: CASSSGQGNEQFF. The CDR3 DNA is TGTGCCAGCAGCTCGGGACAGGGCAATGAGCAGTTCTTC. This chain uses TRBV9 with TRBJ2-1; 9 bases agree with TRBD1. J gave up 6 bases and V 4 bases, and 2 bases lay outside the gene matches. Germline V CDR1 and CDR2: SGDLS, YYNGEE. The CDR3 runs to 13 residues.

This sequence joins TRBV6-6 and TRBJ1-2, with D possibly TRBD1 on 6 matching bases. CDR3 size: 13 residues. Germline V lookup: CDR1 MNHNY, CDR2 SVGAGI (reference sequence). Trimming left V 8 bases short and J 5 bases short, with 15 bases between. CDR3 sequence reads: CASGTGTAYGYTF. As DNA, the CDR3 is TGTGCCAGCGGAACAGGGACCGCTTATGGCTACACCTTC.

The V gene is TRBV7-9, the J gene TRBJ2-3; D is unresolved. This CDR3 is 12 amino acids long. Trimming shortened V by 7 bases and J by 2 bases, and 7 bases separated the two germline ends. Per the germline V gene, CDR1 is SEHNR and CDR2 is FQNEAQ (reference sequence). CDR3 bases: TGTGCCAGCACGGACCTCACAGATACGCAGTATTTT. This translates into CASTDLTDTQYF.

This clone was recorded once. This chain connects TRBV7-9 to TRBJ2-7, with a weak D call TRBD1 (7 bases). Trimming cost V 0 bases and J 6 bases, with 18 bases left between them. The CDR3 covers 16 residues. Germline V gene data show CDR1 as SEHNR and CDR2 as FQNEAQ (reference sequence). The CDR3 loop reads CASSLAGGQGGSEQYF. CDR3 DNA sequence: TGTGCCAGCAGCTTAGCTGGCGGTCAGGGGGGCTCCGAGCAGTACTTC. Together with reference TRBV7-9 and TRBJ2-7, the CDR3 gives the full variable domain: DTGVSQNPRHKITKRGQNVTFRCDPISEHNRLYWYRQTLGQGPEFLTYFQNEAQLEKSRLLSDRFSAERPKGSFSTLEIQRTEQGDSAMYLCASSLAGGQGGSEQYFGPGTRLTVT.

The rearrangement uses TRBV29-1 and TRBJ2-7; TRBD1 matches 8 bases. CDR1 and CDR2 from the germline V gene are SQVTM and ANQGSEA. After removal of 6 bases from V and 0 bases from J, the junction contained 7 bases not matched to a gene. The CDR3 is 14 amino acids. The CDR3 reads CSVMTGASSYEQYF. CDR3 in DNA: TGCAGCGTAATGACAGGGGCCAGCTCCTACGAGCAGTACTTC.

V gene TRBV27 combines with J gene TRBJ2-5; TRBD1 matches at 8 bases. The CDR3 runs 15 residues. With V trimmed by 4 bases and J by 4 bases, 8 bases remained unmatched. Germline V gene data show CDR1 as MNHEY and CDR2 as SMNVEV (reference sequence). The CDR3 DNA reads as TGTGCCAGCAGTTCCATCCCAGGGGGCCTAGAGACCCAGTACTTC. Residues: CASSSIPGGLETQYF.

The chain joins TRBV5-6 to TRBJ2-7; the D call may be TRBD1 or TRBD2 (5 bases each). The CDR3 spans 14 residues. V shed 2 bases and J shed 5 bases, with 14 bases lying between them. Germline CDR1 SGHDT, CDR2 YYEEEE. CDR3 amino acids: CASSLMGDRHEQYF. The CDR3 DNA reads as TGTGCCAGCAGCTTAATGGGGGATAGGCACGAGCAGTACTTC.

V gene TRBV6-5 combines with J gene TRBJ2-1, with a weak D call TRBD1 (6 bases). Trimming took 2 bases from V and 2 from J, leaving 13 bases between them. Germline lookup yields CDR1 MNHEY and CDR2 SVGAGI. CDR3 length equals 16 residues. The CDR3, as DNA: TGTGCCAGCAGTTACACGTTGGCAGGGGCCTACAATGAGCAGTTCTTC. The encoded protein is CASSYTLAGAYNEQFF.

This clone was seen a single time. CDR3 amino acids: CASSLVSSEYEQYF. The CDR3 bases are TGTGCCAGCAGCTTAGTTTCGTCAGAGTACGAGCAGTACTTC. The rearrangement joins TRBV11-2 to TRBJ2-7; D is uncertain. Looked up from germline, CDR1 is SGHAT and CDR2 is FQNNGV. Trimming cost V 1 base and J 4 bases, with 11 bases left between them. CDR3 length equals 14 residues.

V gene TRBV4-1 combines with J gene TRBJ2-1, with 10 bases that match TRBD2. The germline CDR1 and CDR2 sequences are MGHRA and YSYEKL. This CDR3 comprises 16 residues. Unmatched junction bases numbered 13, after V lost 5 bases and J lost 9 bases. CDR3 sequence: CASSLLAGVGRGEQFF. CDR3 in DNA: TGCGCCAGCAGCTTGCTAGCGGGAGTAGGCAGAGGTGAGCAGTTCTTC.

CDR3 sequence reads: CASSRLRGHLPDEQYF. CDR3 bases: TGTGCCAGCAGCCGGCTCAGGGGACACTTACCCGACGAGCAGTACTTC. This chain uses TRBV25-1 with TRBJ2-7; D possibly corresponds to TRBD1 (6 bases). The V end lost 6 bases, the J end lost 5 bases, and 23 bases lay between the germline ends. Germline V lookup: CDR1 MGHDK, CDR2 SYGVNS. The CDR3 has 16 amino acids.

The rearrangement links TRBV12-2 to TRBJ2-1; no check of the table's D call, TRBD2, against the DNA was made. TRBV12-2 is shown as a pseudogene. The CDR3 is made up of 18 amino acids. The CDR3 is CASRLVTSGRAGDNEQFF. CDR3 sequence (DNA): TGTGCAAGTCGCTTAGTTACTAGCGGGAGGGCCGGGGACAATGAGCAGTTCTTC.

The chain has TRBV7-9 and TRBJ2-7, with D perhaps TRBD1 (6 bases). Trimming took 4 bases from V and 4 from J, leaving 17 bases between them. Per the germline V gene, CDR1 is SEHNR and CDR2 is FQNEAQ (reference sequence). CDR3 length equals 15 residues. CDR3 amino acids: CASSSLEPQGYEQYF. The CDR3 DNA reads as TGTGCCAGCAGCTCCTTAGAGCCTCAGGGGTACGAGCAGTACTTC.

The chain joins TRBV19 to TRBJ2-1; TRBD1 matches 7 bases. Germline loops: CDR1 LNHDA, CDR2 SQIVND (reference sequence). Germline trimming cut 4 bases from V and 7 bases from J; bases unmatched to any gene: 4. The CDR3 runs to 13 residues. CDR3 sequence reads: CASSRTGLNEQFF. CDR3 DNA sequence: TGTGCCAGTAGTAGGACAGGCCTTAATGAGCAGTTCTTC.

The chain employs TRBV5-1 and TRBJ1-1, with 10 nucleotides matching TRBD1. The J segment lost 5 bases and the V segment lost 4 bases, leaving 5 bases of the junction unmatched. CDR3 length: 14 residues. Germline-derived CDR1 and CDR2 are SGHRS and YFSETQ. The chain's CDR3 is CASSLGTGVTEAFF. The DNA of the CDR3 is TGCGCCAGCAGCCTCGGGACAGGGGTTACTGAAGCTTTCTTT.

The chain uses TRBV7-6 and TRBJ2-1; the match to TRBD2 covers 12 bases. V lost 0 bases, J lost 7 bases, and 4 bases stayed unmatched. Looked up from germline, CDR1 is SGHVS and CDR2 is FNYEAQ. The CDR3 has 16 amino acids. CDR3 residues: CASSLATSGSRNEQFF. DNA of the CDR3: TGTGCCAGCAGCTTAGCGACTAGCGGGAGTCGTAATGAGCAGTTCTTC.